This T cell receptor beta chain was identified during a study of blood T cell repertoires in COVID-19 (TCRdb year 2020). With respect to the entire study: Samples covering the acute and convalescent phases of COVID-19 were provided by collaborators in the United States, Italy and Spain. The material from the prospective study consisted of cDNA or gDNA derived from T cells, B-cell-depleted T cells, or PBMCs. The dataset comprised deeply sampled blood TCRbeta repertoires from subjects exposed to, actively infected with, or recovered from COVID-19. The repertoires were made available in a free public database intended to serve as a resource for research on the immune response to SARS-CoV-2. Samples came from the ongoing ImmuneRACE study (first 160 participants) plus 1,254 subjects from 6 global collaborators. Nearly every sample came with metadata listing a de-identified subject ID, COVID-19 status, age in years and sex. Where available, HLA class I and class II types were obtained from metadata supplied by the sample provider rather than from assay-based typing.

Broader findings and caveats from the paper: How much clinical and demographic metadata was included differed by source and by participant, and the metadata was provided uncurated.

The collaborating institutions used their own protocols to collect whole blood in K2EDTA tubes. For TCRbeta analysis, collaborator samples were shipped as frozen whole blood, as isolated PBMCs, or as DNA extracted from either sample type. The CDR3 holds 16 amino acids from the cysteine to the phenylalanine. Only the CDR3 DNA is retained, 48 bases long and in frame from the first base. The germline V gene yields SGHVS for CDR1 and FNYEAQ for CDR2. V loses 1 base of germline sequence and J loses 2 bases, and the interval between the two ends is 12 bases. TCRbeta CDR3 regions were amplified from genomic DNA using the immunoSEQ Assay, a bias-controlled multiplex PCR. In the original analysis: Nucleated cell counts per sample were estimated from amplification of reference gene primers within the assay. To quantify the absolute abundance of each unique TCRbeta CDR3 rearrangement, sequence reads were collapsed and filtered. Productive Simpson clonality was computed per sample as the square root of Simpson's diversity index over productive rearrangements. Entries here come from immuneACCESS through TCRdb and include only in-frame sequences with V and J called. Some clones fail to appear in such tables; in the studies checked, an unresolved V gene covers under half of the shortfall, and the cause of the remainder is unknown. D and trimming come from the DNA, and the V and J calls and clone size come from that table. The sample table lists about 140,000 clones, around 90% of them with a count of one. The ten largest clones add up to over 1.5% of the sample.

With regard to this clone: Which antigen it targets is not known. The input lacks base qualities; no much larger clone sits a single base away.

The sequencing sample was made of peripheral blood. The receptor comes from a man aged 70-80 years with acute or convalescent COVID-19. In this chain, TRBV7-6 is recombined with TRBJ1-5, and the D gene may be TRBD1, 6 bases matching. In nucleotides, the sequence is TGTGCCAGCAGCTTAGACCCGGACAGCGGCAATCAGCCCCAGCATTTT. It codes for CASSLDPDSGNQPQHF. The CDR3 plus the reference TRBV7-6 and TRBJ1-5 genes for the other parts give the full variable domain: GAGVSQSPRYKVTKRGQDVALRCDPISGHVSLYWYRQALGQGPEFLTYFNYEAQQDKSGLPNDRFSAERPEGSISTLTIQRTEQRDSAMYRCASSLDPDSGNQPQHFGDGTRLSIL.